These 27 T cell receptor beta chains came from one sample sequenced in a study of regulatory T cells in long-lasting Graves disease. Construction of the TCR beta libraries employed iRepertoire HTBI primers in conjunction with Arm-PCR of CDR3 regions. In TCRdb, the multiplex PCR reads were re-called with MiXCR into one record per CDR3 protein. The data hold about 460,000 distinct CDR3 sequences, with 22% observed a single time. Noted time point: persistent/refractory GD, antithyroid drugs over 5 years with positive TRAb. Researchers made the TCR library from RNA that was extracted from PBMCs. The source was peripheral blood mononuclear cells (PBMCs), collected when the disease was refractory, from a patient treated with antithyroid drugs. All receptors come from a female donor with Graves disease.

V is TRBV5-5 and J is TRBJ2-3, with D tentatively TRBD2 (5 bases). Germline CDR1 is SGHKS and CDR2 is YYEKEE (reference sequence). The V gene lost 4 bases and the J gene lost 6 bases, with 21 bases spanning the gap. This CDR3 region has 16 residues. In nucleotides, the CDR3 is TGTGCCAGCAGCCTTTCGGGGTCGGGTTCCTCGGATACGCAGTATTTT. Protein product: CASSLSGSGSSDTQYF.

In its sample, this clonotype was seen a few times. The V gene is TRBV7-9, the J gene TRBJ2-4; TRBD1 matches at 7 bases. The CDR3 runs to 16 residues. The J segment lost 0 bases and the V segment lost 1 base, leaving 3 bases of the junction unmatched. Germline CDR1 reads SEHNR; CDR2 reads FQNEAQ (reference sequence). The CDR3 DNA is TGTGCCAGCAGCTTAGGGCAGGGGGAAGCCAAAAACATTCAGTACTTC. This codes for CASSLGQGEAKNIQYF.

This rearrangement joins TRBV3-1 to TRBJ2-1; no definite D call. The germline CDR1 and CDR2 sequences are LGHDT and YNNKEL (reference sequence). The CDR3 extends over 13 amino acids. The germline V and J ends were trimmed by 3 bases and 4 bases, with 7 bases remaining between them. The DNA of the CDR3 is TGTGCCAGCAGCCATAACAGATACAATGAGCAGTTCTTC. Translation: CASSHNRYNEQFF.

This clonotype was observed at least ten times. CDR3 loop: CASSFGQGAFPLHF. The CDR3 DNA follows: TGTGCCAGCAGTTTCGGACAGGGGGCGTTTCCCCTCCACTTT. The chain couples TRBV12-3 or TRBV12-4 to TRBJ1-6, with 11 bases aligning to TRBD1. With V trimmed by 3 bases and J by 13 bases, 5 bases remained unmatched. This CDR3 spans 14 amino acids.

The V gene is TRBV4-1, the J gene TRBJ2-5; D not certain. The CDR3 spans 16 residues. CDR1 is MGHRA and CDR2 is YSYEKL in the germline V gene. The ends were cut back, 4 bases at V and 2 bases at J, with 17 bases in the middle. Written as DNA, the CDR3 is TGCGCCAGCAGCCTAACAATCGGACCAGGTCAAGAGACCCAGTACTTC. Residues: CASSLTIGPGQETQYF.

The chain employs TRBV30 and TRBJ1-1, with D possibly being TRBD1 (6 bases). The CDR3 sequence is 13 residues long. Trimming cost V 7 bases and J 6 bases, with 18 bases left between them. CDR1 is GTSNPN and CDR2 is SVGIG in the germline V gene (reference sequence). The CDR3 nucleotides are TGTGCCTCGAAACAGGGTCTCTTAGCTGAAGCTTTCTTT. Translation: CASKQGLLAEAFF. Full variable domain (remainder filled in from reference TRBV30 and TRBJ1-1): SQTIHQWPATLVQPVGSPLSLECTVEGTSNPNLYWYRQAAGRGLQLLFYSVGIGQISSEVPQNLSASRPQDRQFILSSKKLLLSDSGFYLCASKQGLLAEAFFGQGTRLTVV.

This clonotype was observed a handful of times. CDR3 amino acids: CASMYGLQETQYF. CDR3 nucleotide sequence: TGTGCCAGCATGTATGGACTCCAAGAGACCCAGTACTTC. The chain carries TRBV6-1 and TRBJ2-5; possibly TRBD2 for D (5 bases). V was pared by 7 bases and J by 1 base, with 10 bases between. Germline V gene sequence: CDR1 MNHNS, CDR2 SASEGT. The CDR3 sequence is 13 residues long.

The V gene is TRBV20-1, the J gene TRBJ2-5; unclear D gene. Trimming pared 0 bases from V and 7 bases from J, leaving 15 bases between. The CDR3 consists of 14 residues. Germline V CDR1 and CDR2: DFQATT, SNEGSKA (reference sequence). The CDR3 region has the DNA TGCAGTGCTAGAGACCCCTCAGCGATTGGGACCCAGTACTTC. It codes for CSARDPSAIGTQYF.

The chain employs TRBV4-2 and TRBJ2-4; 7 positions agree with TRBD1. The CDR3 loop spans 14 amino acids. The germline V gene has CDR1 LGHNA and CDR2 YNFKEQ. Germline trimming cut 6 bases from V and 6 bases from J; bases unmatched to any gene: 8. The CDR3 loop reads CASSQRTGLNIQYF. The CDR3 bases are TGTGCCAGCAGTCAACGGACAGGATTAAACATTCAGTACTTC.

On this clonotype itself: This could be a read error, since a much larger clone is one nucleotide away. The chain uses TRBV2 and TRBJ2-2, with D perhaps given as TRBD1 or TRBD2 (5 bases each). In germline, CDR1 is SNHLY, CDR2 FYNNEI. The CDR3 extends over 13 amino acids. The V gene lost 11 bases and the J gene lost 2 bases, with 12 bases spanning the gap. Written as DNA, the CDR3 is TGTGCCGGCAAAGGGACCAACACCGGGGAGCTGTTTTTT. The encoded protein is CAGKGTNTGELFF.

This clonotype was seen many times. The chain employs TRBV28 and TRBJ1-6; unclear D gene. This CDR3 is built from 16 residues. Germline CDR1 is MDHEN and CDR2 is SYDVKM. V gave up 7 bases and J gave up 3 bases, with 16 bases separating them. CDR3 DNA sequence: TGTGCCAGCACTCCCCCGGGGAGCTTCTATAATTCACCCCTCCACTTT. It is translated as CASTPPGSFYNSPLHF.

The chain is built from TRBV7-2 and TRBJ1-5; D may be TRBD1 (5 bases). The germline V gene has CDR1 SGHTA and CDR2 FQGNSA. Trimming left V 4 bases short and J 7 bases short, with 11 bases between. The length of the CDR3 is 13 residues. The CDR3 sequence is CASSSDGGQPQHF. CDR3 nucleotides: TGTGCCAGCAGCTCGGACGGGGGACAGCCCCAGCATTTT.

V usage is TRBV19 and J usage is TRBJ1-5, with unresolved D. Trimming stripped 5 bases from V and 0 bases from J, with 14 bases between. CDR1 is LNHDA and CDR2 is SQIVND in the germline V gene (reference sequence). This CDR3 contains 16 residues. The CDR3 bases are TGTGCCAGTAGTCCCTTCAAGGGCCATAGCAATCAGCCCCAGCATTTT. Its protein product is CASSPFKGHSNQPQHF.

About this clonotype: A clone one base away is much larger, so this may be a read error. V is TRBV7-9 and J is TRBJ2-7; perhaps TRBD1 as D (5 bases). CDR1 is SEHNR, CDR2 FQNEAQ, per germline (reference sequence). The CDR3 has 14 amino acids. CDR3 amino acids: CVSSDSPSRDEQYF. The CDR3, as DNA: TGTGTCAGCAGCGACTCCCCCTCCAGGGACGAGCAGTACTTC.

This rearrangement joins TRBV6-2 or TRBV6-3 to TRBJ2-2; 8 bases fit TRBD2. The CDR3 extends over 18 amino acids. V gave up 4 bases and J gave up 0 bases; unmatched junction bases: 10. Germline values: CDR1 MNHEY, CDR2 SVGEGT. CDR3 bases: TGTGCCAGCAGTTTCCTCCTTTGGACTAGCTCGAACACCGGGGAGCTGTTTTTT. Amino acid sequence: CASSFLLWTSSNTGELFF.

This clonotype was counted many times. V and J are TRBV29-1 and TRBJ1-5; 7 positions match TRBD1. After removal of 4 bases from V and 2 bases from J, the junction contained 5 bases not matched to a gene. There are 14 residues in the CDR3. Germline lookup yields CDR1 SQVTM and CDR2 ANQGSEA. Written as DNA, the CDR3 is TGCAGCGTTGCCTTCACAGGGGGCAATCAGCCCCAGCATTTT. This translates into CSVAFTGGNQPQHF.

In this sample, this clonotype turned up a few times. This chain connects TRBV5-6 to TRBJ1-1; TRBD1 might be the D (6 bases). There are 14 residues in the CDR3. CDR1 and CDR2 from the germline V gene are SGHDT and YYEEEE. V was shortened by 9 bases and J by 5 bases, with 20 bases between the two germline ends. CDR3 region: CATTQQGIWTEAFF. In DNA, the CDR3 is TGTGCCACCACGCAACAGGGAATATGGACTGAAGCTTTCTTT.

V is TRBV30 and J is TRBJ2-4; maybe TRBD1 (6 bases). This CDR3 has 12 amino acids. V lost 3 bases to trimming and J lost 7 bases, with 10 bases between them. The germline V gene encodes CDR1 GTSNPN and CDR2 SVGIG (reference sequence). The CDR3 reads CAWSPDSNIQYF. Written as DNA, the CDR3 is TGTGCCTGGAGCCCGGACAGCAACATTCAGTACTTC.

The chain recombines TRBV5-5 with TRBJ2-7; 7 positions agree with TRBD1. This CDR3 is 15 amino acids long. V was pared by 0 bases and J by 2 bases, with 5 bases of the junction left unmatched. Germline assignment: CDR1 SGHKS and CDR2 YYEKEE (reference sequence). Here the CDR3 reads CASSLDRGLTYEQYF. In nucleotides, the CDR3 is TGTGCCAGCAGCTTGGACAGGGGCCTCACCTACGAGCAGTACTTC.

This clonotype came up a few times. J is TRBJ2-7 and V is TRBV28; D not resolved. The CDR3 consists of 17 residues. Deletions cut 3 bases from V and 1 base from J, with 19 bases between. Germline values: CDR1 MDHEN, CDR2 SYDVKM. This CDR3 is CASSFQVRLLQSYEQYF. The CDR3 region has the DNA TGTGCCAGCAGTTTTCAGGTTAGGCTGCTCCAATCCTACGAGCAGTACTTC.

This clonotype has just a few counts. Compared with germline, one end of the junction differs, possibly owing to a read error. CDR3 DNA: TGTGCCAGCACCAGGGGTCTTACTCACGACTTC. Its protein is CASTRGLTHDF. The chain recombines TRBV11-2 with TRBJ2-7; D might be TRBD1 (6 bases). This CDR3 comprises 11 residues. Germline CDR1 SGHAT, CDR2 FQNNGV.

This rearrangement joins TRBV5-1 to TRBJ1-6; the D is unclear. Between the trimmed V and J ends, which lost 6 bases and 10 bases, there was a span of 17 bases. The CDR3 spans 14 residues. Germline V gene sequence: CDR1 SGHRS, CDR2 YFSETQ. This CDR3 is CASTPLPERSPLHF. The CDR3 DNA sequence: TGCGCCAGCACACCCCTCCCGGAGCGGTCACCCCTCCACTTT.

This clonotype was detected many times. In nucleotides, the CDR3 is TGTGCCAGCAGCTTGGACAGTAGCAATCAGCCCCAGCATTTT. Its protein is CASSLDSSNQPQHF. The rearrangement links TRBV6-2 or TRBV6-3 to TRBJ1-5; possibly TRBD1 for D (6 bases). CDR3 size: 14 residues. The germline V gene encodes CDR1 MNHEY and CDR2 SVGEGT. V lost 6 bases and J 0 bases, leaving 9 bases between the germline ends.

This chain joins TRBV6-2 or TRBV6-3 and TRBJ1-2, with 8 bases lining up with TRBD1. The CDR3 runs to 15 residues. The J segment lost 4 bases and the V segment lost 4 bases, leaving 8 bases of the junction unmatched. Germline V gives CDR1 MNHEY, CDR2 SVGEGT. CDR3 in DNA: TGTGCCAGCAGTTCGCCGGGACAGGCGAGCTATGGCTACACCTTC. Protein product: CASSSPGQASYGYTF.

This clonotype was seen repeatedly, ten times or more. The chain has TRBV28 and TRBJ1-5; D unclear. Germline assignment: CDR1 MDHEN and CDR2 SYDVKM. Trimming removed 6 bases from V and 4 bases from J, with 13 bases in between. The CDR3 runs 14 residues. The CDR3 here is CASSPLQSNQPQHF. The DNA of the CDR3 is TGTGCCAGCAGCCCTCTCCAGAGTAATCAGCCCCAGCATTTT. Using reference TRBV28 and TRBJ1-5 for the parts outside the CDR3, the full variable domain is DVKVTQSSRYLVKRTGEKVFLECVQDMDHENMFWYRQDPGLGLRLIYFSYDVKMKEKGDIPEGYSVSREKKERFSLILESASTNQTSMYLCASSPLQSNQPQHFGDGTRLSIL.

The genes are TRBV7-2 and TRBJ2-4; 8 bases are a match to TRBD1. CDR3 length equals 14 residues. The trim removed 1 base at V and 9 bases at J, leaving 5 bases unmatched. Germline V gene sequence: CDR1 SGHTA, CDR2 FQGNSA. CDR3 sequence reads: CASSLEQGVPIQYF. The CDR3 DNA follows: TGTGCCAGCAGCTTAGAACAGGGGGTACCCATTCAGTACTTC. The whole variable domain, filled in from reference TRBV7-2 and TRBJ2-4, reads GAGVSQSPSNKVTEKGKDVELRCDPISGHTALYWYRQSLGQGLEFLIYFQGNSAPDKSGLPSDRFSAERTGGSVSTLTIQRTQQEDSAVYLCASSLEQGVPIQYFGAGTRLSVL.

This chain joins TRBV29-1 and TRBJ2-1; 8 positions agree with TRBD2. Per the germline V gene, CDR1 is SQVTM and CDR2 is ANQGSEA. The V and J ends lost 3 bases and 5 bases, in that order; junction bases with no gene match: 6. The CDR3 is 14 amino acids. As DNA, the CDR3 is TGCAGCGTTGATTCGGTTAGCGGGGACAATGAGCAGTTCTTC. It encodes CSVDSVSGDNEQFF.